This T cell receptor (beta chain) was retrieved from a study of cytomegalovirus exposure and HLA in healthy donors. The germline gives CDR1 SNHLY, CDR2 FYNNEI. CDR3 size: 17 residues. V trimming: 5 bases; J trimming: 6 bases; junction bases outside the gene matches: 14. PCR was performed using 60 Vbeta and 13 Jbeta primers. TCRdb's copy holds only in-frame clones and misses some; the assay was immunoSEQ multiplex PCR. The sample shows under 150,000 clones, more than 60% of them seen only once. The rearrangement joins TRBV2 to TRBJ2-1; the match to TRBD2 covers 9 bases. Sequencing was performed on PBMCs. This sequence was found in a woman aged 40 to 49 in good health and CMV-seronegative. The CDR3, as DNA: TGTGCCAGCAGTCCCAGAGCCTCGGGACTAGCAGGCAATGAGCAGTTCTTC. This translates into CASSPRASGLAGNEQFF.